The 27 T cell receptor beta chains given below trace back to one sample, sequenced in a study of blood T cell repertoires in COVID-19. Using immunoSEQ multiplex PCR, the repertoire was profiled, and TCRdb retains in-frame clones only, with some absent. The table lists 270,000 or so clones, 83% of them singletons. The sequencing input was peripheral blood. These receptors came from a woman aged 45 to 65 who had recovered from COVID-19.

V is TRBV27 and J is TRBJ1-1; possibly TRBD1 for D (5 bases). Germline V gene data show CDR1 as MNHEY and CDR2 as SMNVEV (reference sequence). The CDR3 covers 16 residues. With 1 base removed from V and 6 bases from J, the gap between germline ends came to 18 bases. CDR3 sequence reads: CASSLLGRVIGAEAFF. The DNA for the CDR3 is TGTGCCAGCAGTTTATTAGGGAGGGTAATAGGGGCTGAAGCTTTCTTT.

The CDR3 nucleotides read TGTGCCAGCAGCTTAGGGGGCAGCCTTTTCAATCAGCCCCAGCATTTT. Translated, it gives CASSLGGSLFNQPQHF. The chain uses TRBV7-2 and TRBJ1-5, with D possibly matching TRBD1 (5 bases). Trimming took off 1 base at V and 3 bases at J, with 13 bases between the two ends. Germline V gene sequence: CDR1 SGHTA, CDR2 FQGNSA. This CDR3 spans 16 amino acids.

The V call is TRBV5-6, the J call TRBJ1-4, with 9 bases matching TRBD1. The germline gives CDR1 SGHDT, CDR2 YYEEEE. CDR3 size: 14 residues. V lost 5 bases to trimming and J lost 8 bases; unmatched junction nucleotides: 7. The CDR3 DNA is TGTGCCAGCAGACTGGGACAGGGACGCGAAAAACTGTTTTTT. Amino acid sequence: CASRLGQGREKLFF.

This clone was observed a handful of times. The genes are TRBV19 and TRBJ1-1, with D possibly being TRBD1 (6 bases). The CDR3 loop spans 14 amino acids. The germline V and J ends were trimmed by 7 bases and 4 bases, with 16 bases remaining between them. Germline CDR1 LNHDA, CDR2 SQIVND (reference sequence). CDR3 DNA sequence: TGTGCCAGTAACCGAATTTCAGGGGCCACTGAAGCTTTCTTT. Translation gives CASNRISGATEAFF.

The gene calls are TRBV7-2 and TRBJ2-7; possible D gene TRBD1, 5 bases. Germline V lookup: CDR1 SGHTA, CDR2 FQGNSA. The ends were cut back, 3 bases at V and 5 bases at J, with 11 bases in the middle. The CDR3 runs 13 residues. The CDR3 DNA sequence: TGTGCCAGCAGCTTCGACAGAACGGACGAGCAGTACTTC. Amino acid sequence: CASSFDRTDEQYF.

The gene calls are TRBV7-9 and TRBJ2-7; D ambiguous. Germline CDR1 SEHNR, CDR2 FQNEAQ (reference sequence). Deletions cut 3 bases from V and 5 bases from J, with 8 bases between. This CDR3 is built from 12 residues. CDR3 protein: CASSLGLHEQYF. The CDR3 region has the DNA TGTGCCAGCAGCTTGGGCCTGCACGAGCAGTACTTC.

This chain links TRBV6-2 or TRBV6-3 with TRBJ1-2; 9 nucleotides agree with TRBD1. The CDR3 covers 16 residues. Germline V gene data show CDR1 as MNHEY and CDR2 as SVGEGT. V was pared by 4 bases and J by 3 bases, with 9 bases of the junction left unmatched. CDR3 sequence reads: CASSSGTGRSHYGYTF. In DNA form, the CDR3 reads TGTGCCAGCAGTTCCGGGACAGGGAGATCTCACTATGGCTACACCTTC.

The chain has TRBV27 and TRBJ2-3; TRBD2 matches at 11 bases. Trimming took 11 bases from V and 4 from J; bases not matched to a gene: 11. This CDR3 contains 15 residues. The germline V gene has CDR1 MNHEY and CDR2 SMNVEV (reference sequence). The DNA for the CDR3 is TGTGCCTCGGCATGGACTAGCGGGTGGGCAGATACGCAGTATTTT. Protein: CASAWTSGWADTQYF.

CDR3 in DNA: TGTGCCTGGAGTTTGGTACAGGGGGCCCCCCTTCGGGAGCAGTACTTC. Its protein is CAWSLVQGAPLREQYF. J is TRBJ2-7 and V is TRBV30, with 9 nucleotides matching TRBD1. Germline V CDR1 and CDR2: GTSNPN, SVGIG (reference sequence). This CDR3 is built from 16 residues. V lost 2 bases to trimming and J lost 7 bases; unmatched junction nucleotides: 15.

The V call is TRBV7-9, the J call TRBJ1-5; D ambiguous. The CDR3 covers 14 residues. Trimming stripped 5 bases from V and 4 bases from J, with 12 bases between. Germline assignment: CDR1 SEHNR and CDR2 FQNEAQ (reference sequence). CDR3 residues: CASSTAGGNQPQHF. The CDR3 nucleotides are TGTGCCAGCAGCACCGCGGGTGGGAATCAGCCCCAGCATTTT.

This chain links TRBV5-6 with TRBJ1-4; D remains ambiguous. The germline CDR1 and CDR2 sequences are SGHDT and YYEEEE. This CDR3 spans 15 amino acids. Deletions cut 2 bases from V and 0 bases from J, with 8 bases between. The CDR3 coding sequence is TGTGCCAGCAGCTTCTACAGAGCAACTAATGAAAAACTGTTTTTT. Translated, it gives CASSFYRATNEKLFF. Supplemented by reference TRBV5-6 and TRBJ1-4, the full variable domain reads DAGVTQSPTHLIKTRGQQVTLRCSPKSGHDTVSWYQQALGQGPQFIFQYYEEEERQRGNFPDRFSGHQFPNYSSELNVNALLLGDSALYLCASSFYRATNEKLFFGSGTQLSVL.

The chain couples TRBV19 to TRBJ2-6; 7 positions agree with TRBD1. Germline CDR1 reads LNHDA; CDR2 reads SQIVND (reference sequence). Unmatched junction bases numbered 6, after V lost 6 bases and J lost 4 bases. The CDR3 length is 15 residues. The CDR3 spells CASSKQGNGANVLTF. The CDR3, as DNA: TGTGCCAGTAGCAAACAGGGGAACGGGGCCAACGTCCTGACTTTC.

This chain links TRBV5-1 with TRBJ1-1; 8 nucleotides agree with TRBD1. Germline V gene sequence: CDR1 SGHRS, CDR2 YFSETQ. V gave up 1 base and J gave up 4 bases; unmatched junction bases: 0. The CDR3 length is 13 residues. The CDR3 reads CASSLTGGTEAFF. The DNA for the CDR3 is TGCGCCAGCAGCTTGACAGGGGGCACTGAAGCTTTCTTT.

The chain uses TRBV27 and TRBJ2-1, with 8 bases identical to TRBD1. J was trimmed by 3 bases and V by 5 bases; bases with no gene match: 9. This CDR3 is built from 16 residues. From germline, CDR1 is MNHEY and CDR2 SMNVEV (reference sequence). Written as DNA, the CDR3 is TGTGCCAGCAGTCCCCCCCCAGGGGGCCTCTACAATGAGCAGTTCTTC. Translating gives CASSPPPGGLYNEQFF.

This clone appeared a single time. The chain links TRBV3-1 (or the pseudogene TRBV3-2) to TRBJ2-7, with 10 bases identical to TRBD1. Germline V CDR1 and CDR2: LGHDT, YNNKEL (reference sequence). J gave up 2 bases and V 5 bases, and 0 bases lay outside the gene matches. The CDR3 contains 13 residues. DNA of the CDR3: TGTGCCAGCAGCGGACAGGGGGCCTACGAGCAGTACTTC. Protein sequence: CASSGQGAYEQYF.

CDR3 in DNA: TGTGCCAGCAGCGGGGTAGCGGGAAAAGGAGAGACCCAGTACTTC. This sequence encodes CASSGVAGKGETQYF. This rearrangement joins TRBV6-4 to TRBJ2-5, with TRBD2 matching 8 bases. The V segment lost 6 bases and the J segment 4 bases; nucleotides outside the gene matches: 10. The CDR3 covers 15 residues. Per the germline V gene, CDR1 is MRHNA and CDR2 is SNTAGT.

The V and J genes are TRBV6-2 or TRBV6-3 and TRBJ2-5; D perhaps matches TRBD1 (6 bases). V lost 6 bases, J lost 5 bases, and 7 bases lay in between. The length of the CDR3 is 11 residues. Germline loops: CDR1 MNHEY, CDR2 SVGEGT. The chain's CDR3 is CASSQGETQYF. CDR3 DNA: TGTGCCAGCAGCCAGGGGGAGACCCAGTACTTC.

This chain joins TRBV9 and TRBJ2-3; TRBD2 agrees at 14 bases. The CDR3 extends over 21 amino acids. The germline V gene encodes CDR1 SGDLS and CDR2 YYNGEE. J gave up 2 bases and V 3 bases, and 17 bases lay outside the gene matches. The CDR3 DNA sequence: TGTGCCAGCAGCGCCTCGGGACTAGCGGGGGCCTGGGGAACCAACACAGATACGCAGTATTTT. Encoded protein: CASSASGLAGAWGTNTDTQYF.

This clone appeared once. Within the sample, other DNA sequences also encode this same CDR3. The chain carries TRBV28 and TRBJ1-2, with 7 positions matching TRBD1. Losses at the gene ends were 4 bases for V and 4 bases for J; bases not matched to a gene: 3. CDR3 length equals 13 residues. Germline assignment: CDR1 MDHEN and CDR2 SYDVKM. The CDR3 loop reads CASSSGQSYGYTF. DNA of the CDR3: TGTGCCAGCAGTTCGGGACAGTCCTATGGCTACACCTTC.

The DNA for the CDR3 is TGTGCCAGTAGTATAGAAGGTCAGGCAACTAATGAAAAACTGTTTTTT. This translates into CASSIEGQATNEKLFF. V and J are TRBV19 and TRBJ1-4, with D unresolved. V lost 0 bases, J lost 0 bases, and 8 bases lay in between. The CDR3 totals 16 residues. The germline CDR1 and CDR2 sequences are LNHDA and SQIVND (reference sequence).

The V call is TRBV5-1, the J call TRBJ2-3; 8 bases align to TRBD1. The CDR3 contains 16 residues. Germline assignment: CDR1 SGHRS and CDR2 YFSETQ. Losses at the gene ends were 4 bases for V and 0 bases for J; bases not matched to a gene: 7. The CDR3 region has the DNA TGCGCCAGCAGCGTGCCCAGGACAGGGAGCACAGATACGCAGTATTTT. Protein: CASSVPRTGSTDTQYF.

The rearrangement joins TRBV28 to TRBJ2-7, with 10 bases lining up with TRBD1. The V gene end was trimmed by 4 bases and the J gene end by 6 bases; junction bases not matched to a gene: 15. From germline, CDR1 is MDHEN and CDR2 SYDVKM. The CDR3 extends over 17 amino acids. CDR3 residues: CASSSPPGTGDMSEQYF. The CDR3, as DNA: TGTGCCAGCAGTTCCCCTCCTGGGACAGGGGACATGAGCGAGCAGTACTTC.

This rearrangement joins TRBV21-1 to TRBJ2-7; TRBD2 is the table's D call and was not checked against the DNA. TRBV21-1 is tagged as a pseudogene. The CDR3 spans 12 residues. CDR3 protein: CASDDGLYEQYF. CDR3 coding DNA: TGTGCCAGCGATGATGGACTCTACGAGCAGTACTTC.

The rearrangement uses TRBV6-2 or TRBV6-3 and TRBJ2-2, with 9 bases identical to TRBD1. Unmatched junction bases numbered 10, after V lost 3 bases and J lost 5 bases. This CDR3 has 17 amino acids. The germline CDR1 and CDR2 sequences are MNHEY and SVGEGT. The CDR3 is CASSYLPPGTGTGELFF. The CDR3 DNA reads as TGTGCCAGCAGTTATTTGCCCCCCGGGACAGGGACCGGGGAGCTGTTTTTT.

V gene TRBV18 combines with J gene TRBJ2-1, with 11 bases fitting TRBD2. The V and J ends lost 3 bases and 15 bases, in that order; junction bases with no gene match: 16. The V gene's germline CDR1 is KGHSH and CDR2 LQKENI. CDR3 length equals 16 residues. CDR3 DNA sequence: TGTGCCAGCTCACCGCTAGGCGTCCCGGGACTAGCGGAATGGTTCTTC. Its protein product is CASSPLGVPGLAEWFF.

The rearrangement links TRBV30 to TRBJ1-5; the match to TRBD1 covers 11 bases. The CDR3 contains 15 residues. J was trimmed by 6 bases and V by 2 bases; bases with no gene match: 6. Germline V gives CDR1 GTSNPN, CDR2 SVGIG (reference sequence). This chain's CDR3 is CAWSRSGQGVQPQHF. CDR3 coding DNA: TGTGCCTGGAGTAGATCGGGACAGGGGGTTCAGCCCCAGCATTTT.

A single count supports this clone. The gene calls are TRBV6-2 or TRBV6-3 and TRBJ2-3, with D possibly TRBD1 on 5 matching bases. V was shortened by 5 bases and J by 1 base, with 10 bases between the two germline ends. Germline lookup yields CDR1 MNHEY and CDR2 SVGEGT. The CDR3 length is 14 residues. The chain's CDR3 is CASSPGLGTDTQYF. The CDR3 region has the DNA TGTGCCAGCAGTCCAGGGTTGGGCACAGATACGCAGTATTTT.